This paragraph reports one T cell receptor beta chain. The entry originates in a study of blood T cell repertoires in COVID-19. As for the study in general: The United States, Italy and Spain were the sources of the acute and convalescent COVID-19 samples. T cells, B-cell-depleted T cells, or PBMCs supplied cDNA or gDNA.

The CDR3 spans 13 residues. Germline CDR1 is SGHDT and CDR2 is YYEEEE. V was shortened by 3 bases and J by 6 bases, with 13 bases between the two germline ends. Per the authors' pipeline: Amplification of reference gene primers provided the estimated nucleated cell counts. Sequencing was performed with immunoSEQ multiplex PCR; in TCRdb, only in-frame clones are kept and a portion is missing. That table gives V, J and clone size, and the DNA gave D and trimming. The sample lists some 37,000 clones, about nine tenths occurring once. The chain has TRBV5-6 and TRBJ2-7; possibly TRBD1 for D (6 bases). This TCR was recovered from a human donor in a cohort sampled during active COVID-19. The sequencing sample was made of peripheral blood. The CDR3 nucleotides read TGTGCCAGCAGCTATGGACAGAGGGTCGAGCAGTACTTC. It translates to CASSYGQRVEQYF. Filled out from reference TRBV5-6 and TRBJ2-7, the complete variable domain reads DAGVTQSPTHLIKTRGQQVTLRCSPKSGHDTVSWYQQALGQGPQFIFQYYEEEERQRGNFPDRFSGHQFPNYSSELNVNALLLGDSALYLCASSYGQRVEQYFGPGTRLTVT.